The 20 T cell receptor beta chains below all came from one sample that was sequenced in a study of OX40 agonist ivuxolimab in advanced cancers. Generated by immunoSEQ multiplex PCR, the TCRdb table keeps only in-frame clones and is missing some. Of 80,000 or so clones listed, 84% are singletons. The sequencing used CD4+ or CD8+ T cells sorted from blood, collected in a trial of the OX40 agonist ivuxolimab. Receptor source: an adult with an advanced solid tumor such as melanoma, head and neck, liver or kidney cancer.

The chain couples TRBV5-1 to TRBJ1-1; D uncertain. CDR3 length equals 14 residues. Germline loops: CDR1 SGHRS, CDR2 YFSETQ. Trimming removed 3 bases from V and 4 bases from J, with 13 bases in between. The DNA of the CDR3 is TGCGCCAGCAGCTCGGGTGCGGGCGGCACTGAAGCTTTCTTT. Protein: CASSSGAGGTEAFF.

The rearrangement uses TRBV28 and TRBJ1-5; D is uncertain. V dropped 4 bases and J dropped 2 bases, with 15 bases sitting between them. This CDR3 region has 16 residues. Germline-derived CDR1 and CDR2 are MDHEN and SYDVKM. The CDR3 spells CASSSRRAVGNQPQHF. The CDR3 bases are TGTGCCAGCAGTTCCAGGCGGGCGGTGGGCAATCAGCCCCAGCATTTT.

This rearrangement joins TRBV27 to TRBJ1-4; D not certain. CDR1 MNHEY and CDR2 SMNVEV come from the germline V gene (reference sequence). With 2 bases removed from V and 8 bases from J, the gap between germline ends came to 18 bases. The CDR3 is made up of 16 amino acids. The CDR3 nucleotides read TGTGCCAGCAGTTTAGGGCGACCGGGCGCTGGGGAAAAACTGTTTTTT. This encodes CASSLGRPGAGEKLFF.

J is TRBJ1-2 and V is TRBV7-2, with D possibly being TRBD1 (6 bases). Trimming took 1 base from V and 8 from J, leaving 14 bases between them. CDR1 and CDR2 from the germline V gene are SGHTA and FQGNSA. The CDR3 runs 14 residues. The CDR3 nucleotides are TGTGCCAGCAGCTTAGAGGCAGGGGATAACGGCTACACCTTC. It translates to CASSLEAGDNGYTF.

V and J are TRBV27 and TRBJ2-6; D unresolved. V gave up 2 bases and J gave up 0 bases, with 11 bases separating them. CDR1 MNHEY and CDR2 SMNVEV come from the germline V gene (reference sequence). This CDR3 is built from 17 residues. The CDR3 sequence is CASSLLQSSSGANVLTF. CDR3 sequence (DNA): TGTGCCAGCAGTTTACTGCAGTCTAGCTCTGGGGCCAACGTCCTGACTTTC.

This clone has more than one count but fewer than ten. The J gene is TRBJ1-5, the V gene TRBV19; tentative D call: TRBD1 (6 bases). Germline values: CDR1 LNHDA, CDR2 SQIVND (reference sequence). The V and J ends lost 2 bases and 2 bases respectively, with 13 bases between them. There are 16 residues in the CDR3. The CDR3 DNA reads as TGTGCCAGTAGTATATCCCCCGGGGGCGGCAATCAGCCCCAGCATTTT. This encodes CASSISPGGGNQPQHF.

The chain joins TRBV10-2 to TRBJ2-7; 7 bases agree with TRBD1. Germline-derived CDR1 and CDR2 are WSHSY and SAAADI. The CDR3 is made up of 16 amino acids. With V trimmed by 3 bases and J by 0 bases, 8 bases remained unmatched. The CDR3 nucleotides are TGCGCCAGCAGTGATTTTAGCCGGGACAGCTCCTACGAGCAGTACTTC. Encoded protein: CASSDFSRDSSYEQYF.

In this sample, this clone turned up once. The chain recombines TRBV5-1 with TRBJ2-1; 7 nucleotides agree with TRBD2. Germline V gene lookup returns CDR1 SGHRS and CDR2 YFSETQ. Trimming took 7 bases from V and 8 from J; bases not matched to a gene: 15. The CDR3 covers 15 residues. CDR3 sequence reads: CASYLGRPRPDEQFF. The DNA for the CDR3 is TGCGCCAGCTACCTCGGGAGGCCGAGGCCGGATGAGCAGTTCTTC.

This clone was seen a few times. The chain has TRBV9 and TRBJ1-2; D ambiguous. Germline V gene lookup returns CDR1 SGDLS and CDR2 YYNGEE. The V gene lost 0 bases and the J gene lost 4 bases, with 10 bases spanning the gap. The CDR3 runs to 14 residues. DNA of the CDR3: TGTGCCAGCAGCGTAGACGGCACCCTCTATGGCTACACCTTC. As protein: CASSVDGTLYGYTF.

The DNA for the CDR3 is TGTGCCAGCTCACCAGATTCAGGGAGGGAGACCCAGTACTTC. Translated, it gives CASSPDSGRETQYF. The chain has TRBV18 and TRBJ2-5; D possibly corresponds to TRBD2 (6 bases). This CDR3 comprises 14 residues. Trimming took off 2 bases at V and 5 bases at J, with 12 bases between the two ends. Germline-derived CDR1 and CDR2 are KGHSH and LQKENI.

The DNA for the CDR3 is TGTGCCAGCAGGGGGACAGGGGGTCACACCGGGGAGCTGTTTTTT. It translates to CASRGTGGHTGELFF. The chain is built from TRBV2 and TRBJ2-2, with TRBD1 matching over 11 bases. The CDR3 runs to 15 residues. J was trimmed by 3 bases and V by 6 bases; bases with no gene match: 3. Germline CDR1 SNHLY, CDR2 FYNNEI.

This clone was seen only once. This chain connects TRBV5-1 to TRBJ2-1; TRBD2 aligns across 11 bases. Trimming took 1 base from V and 6 from J; bases not matched to a gene: 9. The CDR3 runs to 17 residues. The germline CDR1 and CDR2 sequences are SGHRS and YFSETQ. Written as DNA, the CDR3 is TGCGCCAGCAGCTTGTGGCCAGGGACTAGCGGCACCAATGAGCAGTTCTTC. Translation: CASSLWPGTSGTNEQFF.

The V call is TRBV4-3, the J call TRBJ2-5, with 13 positions matching TRBD2. With 4 bases clipped from V and 5 bases from J, the junction kept 7 bases outside the gene matches. Germline V lookup: CDR1 LGHNA, CDR2 YSLEER. The CDR3 is 16 amino acids. In DNA form, the CDR3 reads TGCGCCAGCAGCCCACGACTAGCGGGAGGCCTTGAGACCCAGTACTTC. Translation: CASSPRLAGGLETQYF.

CDR3 nucleotide sequence: TGTGCCAGCAGCTTAGGCTGGGGGAAGAACACTGAAGCTTTCTTT. Translation: CASSLGWGKNTEAFF. The chain uses TRBV7-9 and TRBJ1-1, with a possible D match to TRBD1 (5 bases). The CDR3 extends over 15 amino acids. V was cut by 1 base and J by 1 base, with 10 bases left in between. Germline-derived CDR1 and CDR2 are SEHNR and FQNEAQ (reference sequence).

This clone appeared a single time. The chain has TRBV21-1 and TRBJ2-7; whether TRBD2, the table's D call, matches the DNA was not checked. TRBV21-1 is annotated as a pseudogene. The CDR3 extends over 15 amino acids. CDR3 coding DNA: TGTGCCAGCAGCAAAGTAACTGCTAGCTCCTACGAGCAGTACTTC. It encodes CASSKVTASSYEQYF.

This chain connects TRBV12-5 to TRBJ2-5; D is perhaps TRBD1 (6 bases). Trimming removed 7 bases at V and 5 bases at J, with 11 bases between. Germline V gives CDR1 LGHNT, CDR2 FRNRAP. The CDR3 has 12 residues. Written as DNA, the CDR3 is TGTGCTAGTGCCAAGGGGGAGGAGACCCAGTACTTC. The encoded protein is CASAKGEETQYF.

The chain combines TRBV6-1 with TRBJ2-1, with 12 bases matching TRBD2. This CDR3 is built from 16 residues. The V gene's germline CDR1 is MNHNS and CDR2 SASEGT. After removal of 4 bases from V and 7 bases from J, the junction contained 8 bases not matched to a gene. CDR3 protein: CASSGWTSGIGNEQFF. The CDR3 coding sequence is TGTGCCAGCAGTGGATGGACTAGCGGGATTGGTAATGAGCAGTTCTTC.

The gene calls are TRBV7-2 and TRBJ2-1, with TRBD2 identical over 10 bases. The CDR3 loop spans 16 amino acids. Germline V gives CDR1 SGHTA, CDR2 FQGNSA. V trimming: 4 bases; J trimming: 1 base; junction bases outside the gene matches: 4. The CDR3 DNA reads as TGTGCCAGCAGCTCTGGACTAGCGGTATCCTACAATGAGCAGTTCTTC. Translation: CASSSGLAVSYNEQFF.

The chain couples TRBV18 to TRBJ2-2; no firm D call. V was clipped by 3 bases and J by 5 bases, with 10 bases between them. The CDR3 length is 14 residues. Germline V gene data show CDR1 as KGHSH and CDR2 as LQKENI. The CDR3 reads CASSPTTLTGELFF. The CDR3 bases are TGTGCCAGCTCACCTACTACATTGACCGGGGAGCTGTTTTTT.

The chain joins TRBV30 to TRBJ1-5, with unresolved D. V lost 3 bases and J lost 0, with 9 bases in between. The CDR3 consists of 14 residues. In germline, CDR1 is GTSNPN, CDR2 SVGIG (reference sequence). The CDR3 region has the DNA TGTGCCTGGAGCGGGCGGACTAGCAATCAGCCCCAGCATTTT. As protein: CAWSGRTSNQPQHF.